This T cell receptor (beta chain) emerged from a study of CD8 T cells in ankylosing spondylitis. General study results and limits: The authors reported significant enrichment of disease-linked clones in matched ankylosing spondylitis synovial fluid. Some of these motif variants have turned up before, in reports on reactive arthritis synovial fluid and blood.

Many counts were recorded for this clonotype. Antigen specificity is unknown. TCRdb recomputed calls from the 5' RACE reads with MiXCR, one row per CDR3 protein. This sample has 310,000 or so distinct CDR3 sequences, with about 19% found just once. The germline V gene has CDR1 LGHDT and CDR2 YNNKEL (reference sequence). The CDR3 has 16 residues. V gave up 4 bases and J gave up 4 bases, with 16 bases separating them. The sequenced material came from blood, either unsorted or a sorted T cell fraction (not recorded which). This clonotype originated in a male donor with ankylosing spondylitis or in good health (not recorded which). The chain recombines TRBV3-1 with TRBJ2-2; TRBD2 is a possible D gene (6 bases). CDR3 sequence (DNA): TGTGCCAGCAGCCCCCGACTAGGGTTGGGCACCGGGGAGCTGTTTTTT. Protein sequence: CASSPRLGLGTGELFF. The whole variable domain, filled in from reference TRBV3-1 and TRBJ2-2, reads DTAVSQTPKYLVTQMGNDKSIKCEQNLGHDTMYWYKQDSKKFLKIMFSYNNKELIINETVPNRFSPKSPDKAHLNLHINSLELGDSAVYFCASSPRLGLGTGELFFGEGSRLTVL.